The 20 T cell receptor beta chains given below trace back to one sample, sequenced in a study of blood T cells in healthy people across ages (dated by TCRdb to about 2015). Libraries came from 5' RACE. Instrument used: Illumina HiSeq 2500. The second PCR ran for about 6 to 11 cycles and used a J-beta primer mix along with a sample-barcoded 5' primer. The public reads were reprocessed in TCRdb via fastp at Q25 and MiXCR, keeping in-frame beta chains. Merged by CDR3 protein, the rows form single entries marked with the most common genes and DNA. The sample yields more than 1 million distinct CDR3 sequences; 40% to 50% were counted once. The top ten clones comprise approximately 17% of the sample. The sample consisted of blood. The receptors were sampled from a woman in her fifties or sixties in good health.

The rearrangement joins TRBV27 to TRBJ2-7, with a possible D match to TRBD1 (6 bases). This CDR3 comprises 15 residues. The germline V and J ends were trimmed by 6 bases and 1 base, with 16 bases remaining between them. Germline V gene lookup returns CDR1 MNHEY and CDR2 SMNVEV (reference sequence). CDR3 in amino acids: CASRKRTEPSYEQYF. CDR3 nucleotide sequence: TGTGCCAGCAGAAAAAGGACAGAGCCGTCCTACGAGCAGTACTTC.

The rearrangement uses TRBV7-3 and TRBJ2-1; 8 nucleotides line up with TRBD2. The length of the CDR3 is 16 residues. Germline trimming cut 5 bases from V and 4 bases from J; bases unmatched to any gene: 10. Germline V gene sequence: CDR1 SGHTA, CDR2 FQGTGA. DNA of the CDR3: TGTGCCAGCAGCCCATCCGGGACTAGGTCTTACAATGAGCAGTTCTTC. Its translation is CASSPSGTRSYNEQFF.

On this clonotype itself: Sequence at one end of the junction differs from germline and may be a read error. The chain employs TRBV7-8 and TRBJ2-4, with 7 bases lining up with TRBD2. The CDR3 contains 15 residues. From germline, CDR1 is SGHVS and CDR2 FQNEAQ. The CDR3 coding sequence is TGTTCCAGCAGCTTAGTAGGTGCGGGAGCAGGAGAGCAGTACTTC. Amino acids: CSSSLVGAGAGEQYF.

The rearrangement joins TRBV7-6 to TRBJ2-1, with 7 bases matching TRBD1. There are 19 residues in the CDR3. CDR1 is SGHVS, CDR2 FNYEAQ, per germline. Trimming took 1 base from V and 4 from J; bases not matched to a gene: 16. CDR3 amino acids: CASSLVGSEGDREYNEQFF. The CDR3 nucleotides read TGTGCCAGCAGCTTAGTAGGAAGTGAGGGGGACAGAGAATACAATGAGCAGTTCTTC. Full variable domain (missing parts from reference TRBV7-6 and TRBJ2-1): GAGVSQSPRYKVTKRGQDVALRCDPISGHVSLYWYRQALGQGPEFLTYFNYEAQQDKSGLPNDRFSAERPEGSISTLTIQRTEQRDSAMYRCASSLVGSEGDREYNEQFFGPGTRLTVL.

The J gene is TRBJ1-1, the V gene TRBV5-1; 9 nucleotides agree with TRBD1. CDR3 size: 14 residues. J was trimmed by 6 bases and V by 3 bases; bases with no gene match: 6. Germline CDR1 SGHRS, CDR2 YFSETQ. CDR3 in amino acids: CASSSRQGEAEAFF. DNA of the CDR3: TGCGCCAGCAGCTCTAGACAGGGGGAAGCTGAAGCTTTCTTT.

Notes on this clonotype: A junction end diverges from the germline sequence, so it may reflect a read error. The rearrangement joins TRBV7-9 to TRBJ2-7, with D possibly matching TRBD1 (5 bases). The J call is uncertain, as TRBJ2-4 better fits the DNA end. The V gene's germline CDR1 is SEHNR and CDR2 FQNEAQ (reference sequence). There are 14 residues in the CDR3. Here the CDR3 reads CAGSVGPPRDIQYF. The DNA of the CDR3 is TGTGCCGGCAGCGTAGGTCCCCCCAGGGACATTCAGTACTTC.

The chain recombines TRBV14 with TRBJ2-4; the match to TRBD2 covers 9 bases. From germline, CDR1 is SGHDN and CDR2 FVKESK. Trimming took 1 base from V and 12 from J; bases not matched to a gene: 7. The CDR3 is made up of 14 amino acids. The CDR3: CASSQGGGRADQYF. In DNA, the CDR3 is TGTGCCAGCAGCCAAGGAGGCGGGAGGGCGGATCAGTACTTC. The variable domain in full, with the rest retrieved from reference TRBV14 and TRBJ2-4, is EAGVTQFPSHSVIEKGQTVTLRCDPISGHDNLYWYRRVMGKEIKFLLHFVKESKQDESGMPNNRFLAERTGGTYSTLKVQPAELEDSGVYFCASSQGGGRADQYFGAGTRLSVL.

A remark on this clonotype: Sequence at one end of the junction differs from germline and may be a read error. The rearrangement links TRBV11-2 to TRBJ2-1; TRBD1 agrees at 8 bases. CDR3 length: 16 amino acids. Per the germline V gene, CDR1 is SGHAT and CDR2 is FQNNGV. CDR3 residues: CASSLVDRGSYDEQFF. CDR3 coding DNA: TGTGCCAGCAGTTTGGTTGACAGGGGCTCCTACGATGAGCAGTTCTTC.

V gene TRBV29-1 combines with J gene TRBJ2-3; D is perhaps TRBD2 (10 bases). The length of the CDR3 is 18 residues. Trimming pared 1 base from V and 10 bases from J, leaving 30 bases between. Per the germline V gene, CDR1 is SQVTM and CDR2 is ANQGSEA. CDR3 bases: TGCAGCGTTGAAGGGGACAGGGAAGCGGGAGGGCCGCGAAAGGCGCAGTATTTT. Protein: CSVEGDREAGGPRKAQYF.

This chain links TRBV18 with TRBJ2-2; no clear D gene. V lost 5 bases, J lost 0 bases, and 7 bases lay in between. There are 14 residues in the CDR3. Germline V gene data show CDR1 as KGHSH and CDR2 as LQKENI. CDR3 loop: CASSVSANTGELFF. CDR3 nucleotide sequence: TGTGCCAGCTCAGTGTCCGCGAACACCGGGGAGCTGTTTTTT.

The rearrangement links TRBV29-1 to TRBJ2-7; D unresolved. Deletions cut 4 bases from V and 4 bases from J, with 29 bases between. Germline V gene data show CDR1 as SQVTM and CDR2 as ANQGSEA. This CDR3 has 18 residues. CDR3 residues: CSVVATEVTTVTLYEQYF. As DNA, the CDR3 is TGCAGCGTTGTTGCGACCGAAGTTACTACCGTGACCCTTTACGAGCAGTACTTC.

This rearrangement joins TRBV27 to TRBJ2-4, with D possibly matching TRBD2 (5 bases). Near its end, the DNA agrees better with TRBJ2-7, so the J call may be wrong. Per the germline V gene, CDR1 is MNHEY and CDR2 is SMNVEV (reference sequence). The CDR3 runs to 16 residues. This CDR3 is CASSLGSHRGLAEQYF. The DNA for the CDR3 is TGTGCCAGCAGTTTAGGGAGTCACCGAGGACTTGCCGAGCAGTACTTC.

This clonotype was seen a few times. The V and J genes are TRBV29-1 and TRBJ2-7, with no clear D. V lost 3 bases and J lost 7, with 10 bases in between. CDR3 size: 11 residues. Germline V gene data show CDR1 as SQVTM and CDR2 as ANQGSEA. CDR3 loop: CSVEILGEQYF. The CDR3 DNA follows: TGCAGCGTTGAGATATTGGGGGAGCAGTACTTC.

The DNA of the CDR3 is TGCAGTGCCGAGCAGACAAATAGCAATCAGCCCCAGCATTTT. Its translation: CSAEQTNSNQPQHF. The J gene is TRBJ1-5, the V gene TRBV20-1; D gene ambiguous. The V and J ends lost 6 bases and 0 bases respectively, with 12 bases between them. Germline V gene sequence: CDR1 DFQATT, CDR2 SNEGSKA (reference sequence). CDR3 size: 14 residues.

The chain couples TRBV27 to TRBJ2-3, with D perhaps being TRBD1 or TRBD2 (5 bases each). V dropped 5 bases and J dropped 6 bases, with 21 bases sitting between them. Germline CDR1 is MNHEY and CDR2 is SMNVEV (reference sequence). The CDR3 spans 16 residues. The CDR3 reads CASSLTPGRLTDTQYF. The CDR3 DNA is TGTGCCAGCAGTCTCACTCCGGGGCGTCTTACGGATACGCAGTATTTT.

In this sample, this clonotype turned up a few times. The V and J genes are TRBV12-3 or TRBV12-4 and TRBJ1-6; D is uncertain. V was shortened by 4 bases and J by 13 bases, with 11 bases between the two germline ends. This CDR3 is built from 12 residues. The CDR3 reads CASSSQVGPLHF. In DNA form, the CDR3 reads TGTGCCAGCAGTTCGCAGGTGGGGCCCCTCCACTTT.

The genes are TRBV10-2 and TRBJ2-7, with D possibly matching TRBD2 (6 bases). This CDR3 is built from 14 residues. Deletions cut 2 bases from V and 5 bases from J, with 13 bases between. The germline V gene has CDR1 WSHSY and CDR2 SAAADI. CDR3 in DNA: TGCGCCAGCAGTGAGGCCGGGGGATTCCACGAGCAGTACTTC. Amino acids: CASSEAGGFHEQYF.

This clonotype showed up just a few times. The gene calls are TRBV24-1 and TRBJ2-1, with TRBD1 identical over 7 bases. This CDR3 region has 14 residues. Germline loops: CDR1 KGHDR, CDR2 SFDVKD. V was pared by 3 bases and J by 9 bases, with 7 bases of the junction left unmatched. The chain's CDR3 is CATSDPDRFFEQFF. DNA of the CDR3: TGTGCCACCAGTGATCCGGACAGGTTCTTTGAGCAGTTCTTC.

V is TRBV29-1 and J is TRBJ2-1, with TRBD1 matching 11 bases. This CDR3 is built from 12 residues. Germline V gene data show CDR1 as SQVTM and CDR2 as ANQGSEA. J lost 9 bases, V lost 7 bases, and 5 bases had no gene match. CDR3 region: CSGGQGEGEQFF. The CDR3 DNA follows: TGCAGCGGGGGACAGGGGGAAGGTGAGCAGTTCTTC.

This clonotype was seen a few times. The chain has TRBV6-1 and TRBJ2-5, with 10 bases matching TRBD2. CDR1 MNHNS and CDR2 SASEGT come from the germline V gene. The CDR3 runs to 13 residues. V was clipped by 6 bases and J by 11 bases; unmatched bases: 9. The DNA of the CDR3 is TGTGCCAGCAGAACCCCTAGCGGGAGTGCTCAGTACTTC. Translated: CASRTPSGSAQYF.